These T cell receptor beta chains were read from a single sample in a study of T cell changes during pregnancy in multiple sclerosis. Profiled with immunoSEQ multiplex PCR; TCRdb holds only in-frame clones, not every one. The top ten hold roughly 1.5% of the sample, which has about 66,000 clones, about nine tenths seen once. The input for sequencing was peripheral blood, taken in the third trimester of pregnancy. The receptors come from a female donor with multiple sclerosis, enrolled in a pregnancy study. Each CDR3 is given with its conserved first and last residue. D genes are given only for firm matches. Not all rows give a size; the values are once, few, many and, for expanded clones, a class.

D: NA; J: TRBJ2-7; size: NA; V: TRBV13; CDR3: CASSRDSGFEQYF; DNA: TGTGCCAGCAGCCGCGATTCAGGGTTCGAGCAGTACTTC
D: NA; J: TRBJ1-2; size: NA; V: TRBV30; CDR3: CAWSFRQDYGYTF; DNA: TGTGCCTGGAGTTTTAGACAAGACTATGGCTACACCTTC
D: NA; J: TRBJ2-1; size: NA; V: TRBV19; CDR3: CASSLGLFQFF; DNA: TGTGCCAGTAGTTTGGGACTGTTTCAGTTCTTC
D: NA; J: TRBJ1-5; size: once; V: TRBV5-5; CDR3: CASSLWQNQPQHF; DNA: TGTGCCAGCAGCTTGTGGCAGAATCAGCCCCAGCATTTT
D: TRBD1; J: TRBJ1-3; size: NA; V: TRBV6-6; CDR3: CASRGQGSSGNTIYF; DNA: TGTGCCAGCAGGGGACAGGGATCCTCTGGAAACACCATATATTTT
D: NA; J: TRBJ1-2; size: NA; V: TRBV4-3; CDR3: CASSQVTGRNGYTF; DNA: TGCGCCAGCAGCCAAGTGACCGGGAGAAATGGCTACACCTTC
D: NA; J: TRBJ2-1; size: NA; V: TRBV7-3; CDR3: CASSDFGGTYNEQFF; DNA: TGTGCCAGCAGCGACTTCGGGGGAACATACAATGAGCAGTTCTTC
D: NA; J: TRBJ2-2; size: few; V: TRBV6-5; CDR3: CASRGGTAHTGELFF; DNA: TGTGCCAGCAGGGGCGGGACAGCCCACACCGGGGAGCTGTTTTTT
D: TRBD2; J: TRBJ2-3; size: NA; V: TRBV25-1; CDR3: CASSEGTSGRTSTDTQYF; DNA: TGTGCCAGCAGTGAGGGGACTAGCGGGAGGACTAGCACAGATACGCAGTATTTT
D: TRBD1; J: TRBJ1-2; size: once; V: TRBV7-9; CDR3: CASRTTGTNYGYTF; DNA: TGTGCCAGCAGGACGACAGGGACAAACTATGGCTACACCTTC
D: NA; J: TRBJ1-2; size: NA; V: TRBV6-1; CDR3: CASSEPSVVYGYTF; DNA: TGTGCCAGCAGTGAACCCTCAGTGGTCTATGGCTACACCTTC
D: NA; J: TRBJ1-4; size: NA; V: TRBV21-1; CDR3: CASSTTGENSTNEKLFF; DNA: TGTGCCAGCAGTACGACAGGCGAAAACTCAACTAATGAAAAACTGTTTTTT
D: NA; J: TRBJ2-7; size: NA; V: TRBV9; CDR3: CASSVAGTSYEQYF; DNA: TGTGCCAGCAGCGTAGCAGGAACCTCCTACGAGCAGTACTTC